This T cell receptor (beta chain) derives from a study of CD4 and CD8 cells across lung adenocarcinoma regions. About this clonotype itself: At one end the junction does not follow the germline gene, possibly because of a read error.

TCRdb itself ran the PCR reads through MiXCR, one entry per CDR3 protein. The table records roughly 25,000 distinct CDR3 sequences, roughly half of them present only once. The V gene's germline CDR1 is MNHNS and CDR2 SASEGT. This CDR3 comprises 15 residues. The TCR originated in a male donor with lung adenocarcinoma. The CD4 and CD8 labels of this study may be unreliable. This chain links TRBV6-1 with TRBJ2-3, with D tentatively TRBD2 (5 bases). The specimen was CD4+ T cells from the center of a lung tumor. CDR3 in DNA: TGTGCCAGGGGCATCGCGGGTGTGTGCTCAGATGAGCAGTATTTC. Translating it yields CARGIAGVCSDEQYF.